Listed below are T cell receptor beta chains from one sample, sequenced in a study of cytomegalovirus exposure and HLA in healthy donors. Assay used: immunoSEQ multiplex PCR; TCRdb lists only in-frame clones, some missing. The data contain some 56,000 clones, approximately 82% of them singletons. The specimen was PBMCs. The source is a man over 45 in good health and CMV-seronegative. Each CDR3 is given with its conserved first and last residue. The order of the fields is clone size, D gene, J gene, V gene, CDR3 protein, CDR3 DNA. The D gene is left open where the match is weak. Expanded clones are given a class, and other clones once, few, many or no size at all.

NA | TRBD1 | TRBJ1-4 | TRBV6-1 | CASSEAGGQALEKLFF | TGTGCCAGCAGTGAAGCCGGGGGACAGGCGTTAGAAAAACTGTTTTTT
NA | NA | TRBJ1-1 | TRBV7-9 | CASSLVGRTEAFF | TGTGCCAGCAGCTTAGTAGGGAGGACTGAAGCCTTCTTT
once | TRBD2 | TRBJ2-5 | TRBV7-9 | CASSGDSGGAYF | TGTGCCAGCAGCGGAGATAGCGGGGGGGCGTACTTC
NA | NA | TRBJ2-2 | TRBV6-1 | CASIRGGWTGELFF | TGTGCCAGCATAAGGGGGGGCTGGACCGGGGAGCTGTTTTTT
NA | NA | TRBJ2-7 | TRBV9 | CASSEDSPGEQYF | TGTGCCAGCAGCGAGGACTCCCCCGGGGAGCAGTACTTC
NA | NA | TRBJ1-5 | TRBV9 | CASSVDVGQPQHF | TGTGCCAGCAGCGTAGATGTCGGGCAGCCCCAGCATTTT
few | NA | TRBJ1-6 | TRBV27 | CASSHYDSPLHF | TGTGCCAGCAGCCACTATGACTCACCCCTCCACTTT
NA | TRBD2 | TRBJ2-7 | TRBV7-6 | CASSQSVGWGLAGGQENYEQYF | TGTGCCAGCAGCCAATCGGTCGGGTGGGGACTAGCGGGGGGCCAGGAAAATTACGAGCAGTACTTC
NA | TRBD1 | TRBJ2-4 | TRBV5-1 | CASSLTGVNIQYF | TGCGCCAGCAGCTTGACAGGGGTGAACATTCAGTACTTC
NA | NA | TRBJ2-7 | TRBV28 | CASSLRLGEGGYEQYF | TGTGCCAGCAGTTTAAGGTTGGGGGAAGGGGGCTACGAGCAGTACTTC
NA | NA | TRBJ1-1 | TRBV19 | CASSNQGRSEAFF | TGTGCCAGTAGTAATCAGGGTCGCTCTGAAGCTTTCTTT
NA | NA | TRBJ2-3 | TRBV7-9 | CASSPLGGTTDTQYF | TGTGCCAGCAGCCCACTAGGGGGAACCACAGATACGCAGTATTTT
few | NA | TRBJ1-4 | TRBV6-5 | CASRTGPTNEKLFF | TGTGCCAGCAGGACAGGTCCAACTAATGAAAAACTGTTTTTT
few | NA | TRBJ1-6 | TRBV2 | CASSERANSPLHF | TGTGCCAGCAGTGAGAGGGCCAATTCACCCCTCCACTTT
NA | NA | TRBJ1-6 | TRBV7-2 | CASSLNRAAYSPLHF | TGTGCCAGCAGCTTAAACAGGGCCGCGTATTCACCCCTCCACTTT
NA | NA | TRBJ1-2 | TRBV10-3 | CAIRPDISNYGYTF | TGTGCCATCAGACCAGACATCTCCAACTATGGCTACACCTTC
NA | NA | TRBJ2-2 | TRBV11-2 | CASSLITGELFF | TGTGCCAGCAGCTTAATAACCGGGGAGCTGTTTTTT
NA | TRBD1 | TRBJ1-5 | TRBV2 | CASRVETGNQPQHF | TGTGCCAGCAGGGTTGAGACAGGGAATCAGCCCCAGCATTTT
few | NA | TRBJ2-7 | TRBV9 | CASSGDIFPYEQYF | TGTGCCAGCAGCGGCGACATCTTCCCCTACGAGCAGTACTTC
NA | TRBD1 | TRBJ2-2 | TRBV7-2 | CASRDRPTNPGELFF | TGTGCCAGCAGGGACAGGCCGACGAACCCCGGGGAGCTGTTTTTT
NA | TRBD1 | TRBJ1-3 | TRBV6-5 | CASSSGDSRGNTIYF | TGTGCCAGCAGTTCAGGGGACAGCCGGGGAAACACCATATATTTT
few | TRBD1 | TRBJ2-7 | TRBV6-6 | CASSRGQGYEQYF | TGTGCCAGCAGTCGAGGACAGGGGTACGAGCAGTACTTC
NA | NA | TRBJ1-3 | TRBV14 | CASSQDGRVNTIYF | TGTGCCAGCAGCCAAGATGGCAGGGTTAACACCATATATTTT
NA | NA | TRBJ2-5 | TRBV5-1 | CASSLVAGPQETQYF | TGCGCCAGCAGCTTGGTCGCGGGGCCCCAAGAGACCCAGTACTTC
NA | NA | TRBJ2-3 | TRBV5-6 | CASSLWQFNTQYF | TGTGCCAGCAGCTTATGGCAATTCAATACGCAGTATTTT
NA | NA | TRBJ1-1 | TRBV19 | CASSLNAGMNTEAFF | TGTGCCAGTAGCCTGAACGCAGGGATGAACACTGAAGCTTTCTTT
NA | TRBD1 | TRBJ2-1 | TRBV23-1 | CASSPPPGTGEDSYNEQFF | TGCGCCAGCAGTCCCCCACCAGGGACAGGGGAGGATTCATACAATGAGCAGTTCTTC
NA | NA | TRBJ1-6 | TRBV6-1 | CASSPRGSPLHF | TGTGCCAGCAGCCCCAGGGGCTCACCCCTCCACTTT
NA | NA | TRBJ2-3 | TRBV6-1 | CASSEAGVPDTQYF | TGTGCCAGCAGTGAAGCAGGGGTCCCAGATACGCAGTATTTT
NA | NA | TRBJ1-3 | TRBV7-6 | CASSLGQGFSGNTIYF | TGTGCCAGCAGCTTAGGGCAGGGATTCTCTGGAAACACCATATATTTT
NA | NA | TRBJ1-3 | TRBV7-9 | CASNRGSGNTIYF | TGTGCCAGCAACCGAGGGTCTGGAAACACCATATATTTT
NA | NA | TRBJ2-7 | TRBV2 | CASSDFLYEQYF | TGTGCCAGCAGTGACTTTCTGTACGAGCAGTACTTC
NA | TRBD2 | TRBJ2-1 | TRBV4-2 | CASSPRTSGANNEQFF | TGTGCCAGCAGCCCTCGGACTAGCGGGGCCAACAATGAGCAGTTCTTC
NA | TRBD1 | TRBJ1-5 | TRBV7-9 | CASSLGQGASNQPQHF | TGTGCCAGCAGCTTAGGACAGGGGGCTAGCAATCAGCCCCAGCATTTT
NA | NA | TRBJ2-7 | TRBV30 | CAWALQGSSYEQYF | TGTGCCTGGGCATTACAGGGTAGCTCCTACGAGCAGTACTTC
NA | TRBD2 | TRBJ2-5 | TRBV4-3 | CASSQDRGLALSVQETQYF | TGCGCCAGCAGCCAAGATCGCGGACTAGCGTTATCGGTCCAAGAGACCCAGTACTTC
NA | NA | TRBJ1-2 | TRBV7-3 | CASSLGGFGDGYTF | TGTGCCAGCAGCTTAGGGGGGTTCGGGGATGGCTACACCTTC
NA | NA | TRBJ1-2 | TRBV27 | CASSASGGRGYTF | TGTGCCAGCAGTGCCTCGGGGGGCAGGGGCTACACCTTC
NA | NA | TRBJ2-3 | TRBV6-1 | CASSDKELSTDTQYF | TGTGCCAGCAGTGACAAGGAGCTAAGCACAGATACGCAGTATTTT
few | TRBD1 | TRBJ1-2 | TRBV6-5 | CASSGTAGYTF | TGTGCCAGCAGTGGGACAGCGGGCTACACCTTC
NA | TRBD1 | TRBJ1-5 | TRBV4-2 | CASSQMDRGAYQPQHF | TGTGCCAGCAGCCAGATGGACAGGGGAGCATATCAGCCCCAGCATTTT
few | NA | TRBJ2-7 | TRBV2 | CASSEESGYEQYF | TGTGCCAGCAGTGAGGAAAGCGGCTACGAGCAGTACTTC
NA | NA | TRBJ1-5 | TRBV6-5 | CASSSLPGRYQPQHF | TGTGCCAGCAGTTCCCTGCCAGGTAGATATCAGCCCCAGCATTTT
NA | NA | TRBJ1-3 | TRBV9 | CASSVGGISGNTIYF | TGTGCCAGCAGCGTAGGCGGGATCTCTGGAAACACCATATATTTT
once | NA | TRBJ2-5 | TRBV10-3 | CAISGVGTRQETQYF | TGTGCCATCAGTGGTGTAGGGACTCGGCAAGAGACCCAGTACTTC